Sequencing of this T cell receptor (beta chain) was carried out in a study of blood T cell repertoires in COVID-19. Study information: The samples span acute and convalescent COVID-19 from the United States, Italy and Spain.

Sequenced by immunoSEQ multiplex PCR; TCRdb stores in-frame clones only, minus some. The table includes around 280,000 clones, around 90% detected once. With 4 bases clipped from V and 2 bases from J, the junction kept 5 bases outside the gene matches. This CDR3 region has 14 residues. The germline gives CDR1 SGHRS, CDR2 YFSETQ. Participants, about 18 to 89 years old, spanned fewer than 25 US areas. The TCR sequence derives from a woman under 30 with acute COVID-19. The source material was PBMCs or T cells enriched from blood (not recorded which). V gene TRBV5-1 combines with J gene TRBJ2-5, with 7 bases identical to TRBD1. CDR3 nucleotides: TGCGCCAGCAGCAAGGGACAGTTACAAGAGACCCAGTACTTC. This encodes CASSKGQLQETQYF.